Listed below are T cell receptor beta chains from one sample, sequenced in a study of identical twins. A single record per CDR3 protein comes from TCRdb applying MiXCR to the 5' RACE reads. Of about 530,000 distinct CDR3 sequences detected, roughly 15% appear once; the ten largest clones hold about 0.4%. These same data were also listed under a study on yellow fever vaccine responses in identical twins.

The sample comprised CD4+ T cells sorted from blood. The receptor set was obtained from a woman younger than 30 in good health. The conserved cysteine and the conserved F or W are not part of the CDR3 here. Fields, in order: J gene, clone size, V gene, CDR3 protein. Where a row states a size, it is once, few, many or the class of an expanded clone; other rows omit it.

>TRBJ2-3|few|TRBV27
ASSLSTGLSDTQY
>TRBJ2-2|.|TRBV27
ASSLFPSGIMNGELF
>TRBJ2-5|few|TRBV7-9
ASSLELAGLETQY
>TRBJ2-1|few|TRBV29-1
SHGQGFNEQF
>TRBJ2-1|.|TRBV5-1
ASSFPQSGGGLYNEQF
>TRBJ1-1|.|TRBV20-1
SARGLGSDTEAF
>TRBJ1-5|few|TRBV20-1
SARDGTGGNQPQH
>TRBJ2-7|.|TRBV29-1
SVGGAFPNYEQY
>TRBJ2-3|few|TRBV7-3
ASSPSGTTSTDTQY
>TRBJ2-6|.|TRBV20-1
SAHDRYTRPGANVLT
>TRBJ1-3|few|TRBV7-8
ASSLGSLSGTGNTIY
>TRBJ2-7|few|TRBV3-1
ASSQSGGGAYEQY
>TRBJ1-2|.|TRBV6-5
ASSYSRDSTNYGYT
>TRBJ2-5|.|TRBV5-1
ASSLGSIQETQY
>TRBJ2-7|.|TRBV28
ASSFLGAYEQY
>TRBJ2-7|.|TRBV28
ASSSGDRDKLYEQY
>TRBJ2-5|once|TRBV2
ASLRGGKETQY
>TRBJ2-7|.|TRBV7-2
ASSRGTGNHEQY
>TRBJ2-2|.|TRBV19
ASSNPSGRGLTGELF
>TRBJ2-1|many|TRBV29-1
SVPTLWNEQF
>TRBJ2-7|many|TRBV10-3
AIREPGTKNEQY
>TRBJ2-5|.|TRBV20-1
SAPTLAGGQETQY
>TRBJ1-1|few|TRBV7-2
ASSLDLAGNSEAF
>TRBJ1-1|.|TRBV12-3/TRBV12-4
ASSPPGFRNTEAF
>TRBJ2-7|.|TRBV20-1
SAISPGLAGYEQY
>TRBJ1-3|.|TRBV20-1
SAKGQGTGNTIY
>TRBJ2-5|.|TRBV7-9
ASSFLGTREETQY
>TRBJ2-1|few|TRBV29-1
SVDNRGDGSSYNEQF
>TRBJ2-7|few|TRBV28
ASSSAGTGSNEQY
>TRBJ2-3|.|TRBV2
ATNRAPTDTQY
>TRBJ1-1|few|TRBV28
ASPATGDANEAF
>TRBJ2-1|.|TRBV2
ASIRGQYNEQF
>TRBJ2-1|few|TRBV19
ASSIGGGPSYNEQF
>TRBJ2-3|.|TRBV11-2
ASSLGTPYTQY
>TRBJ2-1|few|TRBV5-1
ASSFTSQQF
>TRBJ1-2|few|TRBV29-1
SAPFGDGYT
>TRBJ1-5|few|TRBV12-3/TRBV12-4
ASSLGTPYNQPQH
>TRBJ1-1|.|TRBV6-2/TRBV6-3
ASRHGGRMNTEAF
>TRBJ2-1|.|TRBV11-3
ASSLGGLIYNEQF
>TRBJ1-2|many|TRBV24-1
ATSDFNRGSGYT
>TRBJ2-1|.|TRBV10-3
AISEKTGLAYNEQF
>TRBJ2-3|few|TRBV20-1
SATRLAVPPDTQY
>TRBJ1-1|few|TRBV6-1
ASSELVNTEAF
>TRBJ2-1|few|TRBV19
ASSTGKTGGAYNEQF
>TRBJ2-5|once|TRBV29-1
SVEDSPGDYRGTQY
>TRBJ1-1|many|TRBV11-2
ASSLGEATEAF
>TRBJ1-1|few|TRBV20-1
SARTEAEAF
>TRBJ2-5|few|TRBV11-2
ASSRSDRVETQY
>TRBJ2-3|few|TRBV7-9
ASVAGADTQY
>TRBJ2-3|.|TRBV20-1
SARGMGDGTDTQY
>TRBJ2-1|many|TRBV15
ATSRDRYNEQF
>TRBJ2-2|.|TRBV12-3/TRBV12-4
ASSRGEGAATGELF
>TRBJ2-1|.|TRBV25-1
ASSDPRRDTRYNEQF
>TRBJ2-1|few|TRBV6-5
ASSYFRRSNEQF
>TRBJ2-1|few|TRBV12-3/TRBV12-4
ASVHRISYNEQF